These 17 T cell receptor beta chains were sequenced from one sample in a study of shared clonotypes between healthy human individuals. The data were produced by immunoSEQ multiplex PCR, yet TCRdb's version contains in-frame clones alone and is incomplete. The table lists 490,000 or so clones, 60% to 85% of them singletons. The material sequenced was PBMCs. Receptors were obtained from a middle-aged woman in good health. Some clones in this sample may be carry-over from other donors' samples.

V usage is TRBV19 and J usage is TRBJ1-1; 7 bases align to TRBD1. The V gene end was trimmed by 7 bases and the J gene end by 5 bases; junction bases not matched to a gene: 7. Looked up from germline, CDR1 is LNHDA and CDR2 is SQIVND (reference sequence). The length of the CDR3 is 13 residues. The CDR3 bases are TGTGCCAGTACCTATTCACAGGGGACTGAAGCTTTCTTT. This gives the protein CASTYSQGTEAFF.

This clone appeared a single time. CDR3 sequence: CASRTDRVEKLFF. The CDR3 DNA follows: TGTGCCAGCAGGACCGACAGGGTTGAAAAACTGTTTTTT. The rearrangement joins TRBV6-6 to TRBJ1-4; 7 bases match TRBD1. The CDR3 runs 13 residues. The ends lost 6 bases at V and 7 bases at J; junction bases unmatched: 5. CDR1 is MNHNY and CDR2 is SVGAGI in the germline V gene (reference sequence).

This clone has a handful of counts. The chain couples TRBV19 to TRBJ2-1; 7 bases are a match to TRBD1. Per the germline V gene, CDR1 is LNHDA and CDR2 is SQIVND (reference sequence). V lost 0 bases to trimming and J lost 7 bases; unmatched junction nucleotides: 3. The CDR3 covers 14 residues. CDR3 coding DNA: TGTGCCAGTAGTATAGATAGGGGGCGTAATGAGCAGTTCTTC. Translating gives CASSIDRGRNEQFF.

The chain joins TRBV10-3 to TRBJ1-1; the match to TRBD1 covers 8 bases. The CDR3 totals 11 residues. The germline V gene encodes CDR1 ENHRY and CDR2 SYGVKD. The junction had 5 bases not matched to a gene; V was cut back by 6 bases and J by 11 bases. This chain's CDR3 is CAIRMDREAFF. The CDR3 DNA sequence: TGTGCCATCAGGATGGACAGGGAGGCTTTCTTT.

The gene calls are TRBV9 and TRBJ2-6, with unresolved D. V lost 0 bases and J 0 bases, leaving 13 bases between the germline ends. The CDR3 is 18 amino acids. Per the germline V gene, CDR1 is SGDLS and CDR2 is YYNGEE. The CDR3 reads CASSVAHSSGSGANVLTF. The CDR3 DNA reads as TGTGCCAGCAGCGTAGCGCACAGCTCGGGCTCTGGGGCCAACGTCCTGACTTTC.

This clone has a handful of counts. A much larger clone lies one base from this, so it may be a read error. Different DNA sequences within this sample yield the same CDR3. CDR3 bases: TGTGCCAGCAGTGGACAGTTGTTACAGAACACTGAAGCTTTCTTT. Translated: CASSGQLLQNTEAFF. The rearrangement links TRBV2 to TRBJ1-1; a weak D match, TRBD1 (5 bases). The CDR3 totals 15 residues. Germline V CDR1 and CDR2: SNHLY, FYNNEI. V was pared by 4 bases and J by 1 base, with 13 bases between. The full variable domain, with the rest looked up from reference TRBV2 and TRBJ1-1, is EPEVTQTPSHQVTQMGQEVILRCVPISNHLYFYWYRQILGQKVEFLVSFYNNEISEKSEIFDDQFSVERPDGSNFTLKIRSTKLEDSAMYFCASSGQLLQNTEAFFGQGTRLTVV.

In this sample, this clone turned up once. V usage is TRBV5-8 and J usage is TRBJ2-3; TRBD2 matches at 13 bases. Unmatched junction bases numbered 2, after V lost 3 bases and J lost 4 bases. Looked up from germline, CDR1 is SGHTS and CDR2 is YDEGEE. The CDR3 is 15 amino acids. For the CDR3, the DNA is TGTGCCAGCAGCTACGGACTAGCGGGAGCAGATACGCAGTATTTT. Amino acids: CASSYGLAGADTQYF.

This clone appeared once. This rearrangement joins TRBV5-4 to TRBJ2-7; D may be TRBD2 (5 bases). Germline values: CDR1 SGHNT, CDR2 YYREEE (reference sequence). The CDR3 length is 13 residues. Between the trimmed V and J ends, which lost 4 bases and 4 bases, there was a span of 12 bases. The CDR3 DNA sequence: TGTGCCAGCAGCCCCGGACTCCTGTACGAGCAGTACTTC. As protein: CASSPGLLYEQYF.

The genes are TRBV6-1 and TRBJ2-6; D perhaps matches TRBD1 (5 bases). V was shortened by 3 bases and J by 0 bases, with 9 bases between the two germline ends. This CDR3 is 16 amino acids long. CDR1 and CDR2 (germline): MNHNS, SASEGT. Here the CDR3 DNA reads TGTGCCAGCAGTGATCGAACAGGCTCTGGGGCCAACGTCCTGACTTTC. It encodes CASSDRTGSGANVLTF.

The genes are TRBV6-6 and TRBJ2-7; 7 bases map to TRBD1. CDR1 and CDR2 (germline): MNHNY, SVGAGI (reference sequence). The CDR3 extends over 15 amino acids. The junction had 7 bases not matched to a gene; V was cut back by 2 bases and J by 3 bases. CDR3 DNA sequence: TGTGCCAGCAGTTACCGAACAGGGGCCTTCTACGAGCAGTACTTC. Protein product: CASSYRTGAFYEQYF.

This chain connects TRBV4-3 to TRBJ2-3; 9 bases match TRBD2. The germline CDR1 and CDR2 sequences are LGHNA and YSLEER. The CDR3 has 20 amino acids. The J segment lost 2 bases and the V segment lost 4 bases, leaving 19 bases of the junction unmatched. The DNA for the CDR3 is TGCGCCAGCAGCCGAGGGAAGTCTGCGGGAGGGGCCCCTCTCACAGATACGCAGTATTTT. As protein: CASSRGKSAGGAPLTDTQYF.

V is TRBV28 and J is TRBJ2-5, with D hard to call. Germline CDR1 MDHEN, CDR2 SYDVKM. The CDR3 consists of 12 residues. V was cut by 1 base and J by 6 bases, with 6 bases left in between. The CDR3 sequence: CASSLSSQTQYF. DNA for the CDR3: TGTGCCAGCAGTTTATCATCCCAGACCCAGTACTTC.

The chain uses TRBV2 and TRBJ2-3, with 9 bases identical to TRBD1. The CDR3 runs to 14 residues. The junction had 7 bases not matched to a gene; V was cut back by 6 bases and J by 6 bases. Germline CDR1 and CDR2: SNHLY and FYNNEI. The CDR3 region has the DNA TGTGCCAGCAGCCGGGACAGGGTACGTGATACGCAGTATTTT. Protein: CASSRDRVRDTQYF.

This clone was observed once. The V gene is TRBV11-2, the J gene TRBJ2-5; a possible D gene is TRBD2 (5 bases). Trimming removed 5 bases from V and 5 bases from J, with 15 bases in between. The V gene's germline CDR1 is SGHAT and CDR2 FQNNGV. The CDR3 has 14 residues. The CDR3, as DNA: TGTGCCAGCAGCCAAAGAGGGCTAGGGGAGACCCAGTACTTC. It codes for CASSQRGLGETQYF.

The V call is TRBV5-1, the J call TRBJ2-3; D is tentatively TRBD1 or TRBD2 (5 bases each). Germline CDR1 and CDR2: SGHRS and YFSETQ. This CDR3 is 17 amino acids long. V shed 0 bases and J shed 5 bases, with 19 bases lying between them. CDR3 in amino acids: CASSLAPSASGGDTQYF. CDR3 DNA: TGCGCCAGCAGCTTGGCCCCCTCGGCCTCTGGGGGAGATACGCAGTATTTT.

V gene TRBV30 combines with J gene TRBJ2-7; unclear D gene. This CDR3 has 12 residues. The V end lost 8 bases, the J end lost 0 bases, and 11 bases lay between the germline ends. Germline CDR1 and CDR2: GTSNPN and SVGIG (reference sequence). CDR3 sequence (DNA): TGTGCCGGTTCAAGTAACTCCTACGAGCAGTACTTC. It yields the protein CAGSSNSYEQYF.

The gene calls are TRBV11-2 and TRBJ2-1; perhaps TRBD2 as D (5 bases). The CDR3 sequence is 14 residues long. Germline lookup yields CDR1 SGHAT and CDR2 FQNNGV. V lost 5 bases and J 8 bases, leaving 16 bases between the germline ends. The CDR3 region is CASSRGLSVDEQFF. The CDR3 nucleotides read TGTGCCAGCAGCCGTGGACTTAGCGTTGATGAGCAGTTCTTC. Drawing the rest from reference TRBV11-2 and TRBJ2-1, the complete variable domain is EAGVAQSPRYKIIEKRQSVAFWCNPISGHATLYWYQQILGQGPKLLIQFQNNGVVDDSQLPKDRFSAERLKGVDSTLKIQPAKLEDSAVYLCASSRGLSVDEQFFGPGTRLTVL.